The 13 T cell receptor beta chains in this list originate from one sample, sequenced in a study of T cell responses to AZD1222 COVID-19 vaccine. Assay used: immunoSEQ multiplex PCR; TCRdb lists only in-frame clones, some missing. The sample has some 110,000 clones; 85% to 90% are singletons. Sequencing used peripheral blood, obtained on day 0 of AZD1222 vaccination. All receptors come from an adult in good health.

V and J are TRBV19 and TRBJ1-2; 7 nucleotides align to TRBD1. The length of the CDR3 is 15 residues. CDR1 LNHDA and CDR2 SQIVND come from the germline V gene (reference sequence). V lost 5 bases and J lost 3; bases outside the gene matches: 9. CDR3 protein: CASSGRQGGDYGYTF. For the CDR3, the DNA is TGTGCCAGTAGTGGTCGACAGGGAGGGGACTATGGCTACACCTTC.

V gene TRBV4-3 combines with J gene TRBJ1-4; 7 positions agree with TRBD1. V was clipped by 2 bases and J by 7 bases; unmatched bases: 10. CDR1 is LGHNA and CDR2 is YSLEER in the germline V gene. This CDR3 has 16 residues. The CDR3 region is CASSQRRGTEPEKLFF. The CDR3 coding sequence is TGCGCCAGCAGCCAACGACGAGGGACAGAACCTGAAAAACTGTTTTTT.

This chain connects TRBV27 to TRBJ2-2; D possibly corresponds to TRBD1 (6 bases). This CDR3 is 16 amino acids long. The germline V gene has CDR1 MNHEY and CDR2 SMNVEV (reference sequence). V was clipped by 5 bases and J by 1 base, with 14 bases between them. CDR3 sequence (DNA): TGTGCCAGCAGTCCCAGAAAGACAGGGAACACCGGGGAGCTGTTTTTT. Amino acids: CASSPRKTGNTGELFF.

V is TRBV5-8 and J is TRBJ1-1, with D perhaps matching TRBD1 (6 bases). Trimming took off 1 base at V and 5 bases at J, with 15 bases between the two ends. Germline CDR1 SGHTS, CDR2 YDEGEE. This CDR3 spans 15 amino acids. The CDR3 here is CASSLLMGAGTEAFF. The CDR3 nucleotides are TGTGCCAGCAGCTTGCTAATGGGGGCCGGAACTGAAGCTTTCTTT.

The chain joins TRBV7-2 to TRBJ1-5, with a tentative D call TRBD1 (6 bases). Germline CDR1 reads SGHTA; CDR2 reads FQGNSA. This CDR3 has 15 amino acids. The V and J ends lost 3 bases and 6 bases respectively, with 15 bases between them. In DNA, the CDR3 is TGTGCCAGCAGCTTCGGTCAGGGGCAGGGTCAGCCCCAGCATTTT. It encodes CASSFGQGQGQPQHF.

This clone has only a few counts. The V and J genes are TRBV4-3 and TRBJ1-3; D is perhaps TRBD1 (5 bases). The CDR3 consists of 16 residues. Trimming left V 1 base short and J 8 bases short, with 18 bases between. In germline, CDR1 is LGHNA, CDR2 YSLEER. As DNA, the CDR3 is TGCGCCAGCAGCCAAGTTGTAGGGGTATTGTGGGACACCATATATTTT. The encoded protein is CASSQVVGVLWDTIYF.

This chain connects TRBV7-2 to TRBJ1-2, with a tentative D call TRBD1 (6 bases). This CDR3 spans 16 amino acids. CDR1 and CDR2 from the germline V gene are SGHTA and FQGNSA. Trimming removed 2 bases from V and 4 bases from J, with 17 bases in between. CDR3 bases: TGTGCCAGCAGCTTATCTTCGGCAGGGGCCCCCTATGGCTACACCTTC. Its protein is CASSLSSAGAPYGYTF.

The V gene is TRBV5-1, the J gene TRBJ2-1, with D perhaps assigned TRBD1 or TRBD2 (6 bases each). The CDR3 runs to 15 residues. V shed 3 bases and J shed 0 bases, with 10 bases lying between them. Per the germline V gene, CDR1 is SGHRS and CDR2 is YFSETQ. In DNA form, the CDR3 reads TGCGCCAGCAGCTGGGGGGCAAACTCCTACAATGAGCAGTTCTTC. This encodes CASSWGANSYNEQFF.

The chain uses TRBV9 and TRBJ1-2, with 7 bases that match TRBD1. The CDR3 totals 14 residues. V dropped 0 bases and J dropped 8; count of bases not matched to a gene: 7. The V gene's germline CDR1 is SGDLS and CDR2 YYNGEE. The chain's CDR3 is CASSVGDRAGGYTF. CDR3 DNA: TGTGCCAGCAGCGTAGGCGACAGGGCCGGCGGCTACACCTTC.

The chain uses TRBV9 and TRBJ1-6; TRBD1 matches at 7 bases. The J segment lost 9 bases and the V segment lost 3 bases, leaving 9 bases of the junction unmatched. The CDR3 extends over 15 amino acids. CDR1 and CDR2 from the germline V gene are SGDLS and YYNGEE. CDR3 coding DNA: TGTGCCAGCAGCGCCTACACAGGGGTTTCTTCACCCCTCCACTTT. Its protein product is CASSAYTGVSSPLHF. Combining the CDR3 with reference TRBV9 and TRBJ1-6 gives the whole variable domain DSGVTQTPKHLITATGQRVTLRCSPRSGDLSVYWYQQSLDQGLQFLIQYYNGEERAKGNILERFSAQQFPDLHSELNLSSLELGDSALYFCASSAYTGVSSPLHFGNGTRLTVT.

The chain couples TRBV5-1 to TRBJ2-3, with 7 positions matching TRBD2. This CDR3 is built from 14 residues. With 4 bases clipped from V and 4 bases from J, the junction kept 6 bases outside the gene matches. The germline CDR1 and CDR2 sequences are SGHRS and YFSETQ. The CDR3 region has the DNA TGCGCCAGCAGCGTGTCTAGCGGAGCAGATACGCAGTATTTT. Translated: CASSVSSGADTQYF.

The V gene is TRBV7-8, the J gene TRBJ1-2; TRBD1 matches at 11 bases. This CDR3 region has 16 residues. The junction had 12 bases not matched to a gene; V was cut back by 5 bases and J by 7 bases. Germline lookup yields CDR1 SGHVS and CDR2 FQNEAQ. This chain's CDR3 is CASSPRDRGSSGGYTF. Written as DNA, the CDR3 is TGTGCCAGCAGCCCACGGGACAGGGGGTCTTCGGGTGGCTACACCTTC.

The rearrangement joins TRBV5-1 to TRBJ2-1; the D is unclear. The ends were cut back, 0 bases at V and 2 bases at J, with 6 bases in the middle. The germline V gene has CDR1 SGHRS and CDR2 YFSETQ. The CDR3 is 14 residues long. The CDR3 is CASSLGETYNEQFF. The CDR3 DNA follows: TGCGCCAGCAGCTTGGGGGAAACCTACAATGAGCAGTTCTTC.